These 3 T cell receptor beta chains came from one sample sequenced in a study of shared clonotypes between healthy human individuals. Measured with immunoSEQ multiplex PCR; TCRdb has only the in-frame clones, and not every one. This sample yields hundreds of thousands of clones, of which about 96% are seen a single time; 0.11% belongs to the top ten. Positive CCR7 selection of CD45RO-negative cells yielded the naive CD8 cells, and terminally differentiated effector memory CD45RA+ cells were excluded. Sequences were obtained from naive CD8+ T cells sorted from blood. The receptors stem from a woman aged 30 to 39 in good health.

CDR3 amino acids: CASSLTTGLDEAFF. In DNA, the CDR3 is TGTGCCAGCAGCTTAACTACAGGGCTCGATGAAGCTTTCTTT. The V and J genes are TRBV7-9 and TRBJ1-1; D perhaps matches TRBD1 (6 bases). This CDR3 is built from 14 residues. V lost 2 bases and J 7 bases, leaving 14 bases between the germline ends. In germline, CDR1 is SEHNR, CDR2 FQNEAQ (reference sequence).

J is TRBJ1-3 and V is TRBV28; D is unclear. The CDR3 is made up of 16 amino acids. The germline V gene encodes CDR1 MDHEN and CDR2 SYDVKM. V lost 4 bases to trimming and J lost 3 bases, with 16 bases between them. In DNA, the CDR3 is TGTGCCAGCAGTTCCCCTGTGTCAGTCGATGGAAACACCATATATTTT. This translates into CASSSPVSVDGNTIYF.

V gene TRBV10-3 combines with J gene TRBJ2-3; 10 nucleotides match TRBD2. The CDR3 is made up of 14 amino acids. V trimming: 7 bases; J trimming: 2 bases; junction bases outside the gene matches: 3. Germline V CDR1 and CDR2: ENHRY, SYGVKD. The CDR3 here is CAIKGLADTDTQYF. The CDR3 bases are TGTGCCATCAAAGGACTAGCGGACACAGATACGCAGTATTTT.